A single TCR beta chain is shown here with its context. Its antigen remains unidentified. What was amplified from RNA transcripts were TCR beta CDR3 regions. Primed by the HTBI set, a first-round RT-PCR was run on the TCR CDR3. MiXCR, applied by TCRdb to the multiplex PCR reads, yields one record per CDR3 protein. This sample yields about 400,000 distinct CDR3 sequences, of which about 14% are seen a single time; 25% to 30% belongs to the top ten. Among ophthalmopathy patients, the Clinical Activity Score reached at least 3, the NOSPECS grade reached at least 4, and duration remained under 3 months. Diagnostic decisions used clinical symptoms, serum thyroxine and TRAb, thyroid ultrasound and orbital computed tomography. The data originate from a study of T cells in Graves' hyperthyroidism and ophthalmopathy. General study points: By a 13 V-J model, ophthalmopathy was set apart from stable hyperthyroidism. Ophthalmopathy was identified by the model a median around 6.3 months ahead of onset.

The clonotype originates from a man in his fifties with Graves' ophthalmopathy. The sample was blood.

The CDR3 sequence: CASSLQGAHQYF. CDR3 sequence (DNA): TGTGCCAGCAGTCTACAGGGGGCCCATCAGTACTTC. The rearrangement links TRBV7-6 to TRBJ2-4, with TRBD1 identical over 9 bases. J gave up 12 bases and V 6 bases, and 6 bases lay outside the gene matches. This CDR3 is built from 12 residues. CDR1 is SGHVS and CDR2 is FNYEAQ in the germline V gene. The full variable domain, completed using reference TRBV7-6 and TRBJ2-4, is GAGVSQSPRYKVTKRGQDVALRCDPISGHVSLYWYRQALGQGPEFLTYFNYEAQQDKSGLPNDRFSAERPEGSISTLTIQRTEQRDSAMYRCASSLQGAHQYFGAGTRLSVL.